This T cell receptor beta chain comes out of a study of cytomegalovirus exposure and HLA in healthy donors. Background on the study: Among 150 million to 200 million T cells, an earlier analysis found 95 million to 140 million unique TCR beta sequences. Study-wide points: An assumption of roughly uniform sequencing depth across donors underlay the presence/absence analyses.

Primers included in the PCR were 60 Vbeta and 13 Jbeta primers. Here immunoSEQ multiplex PCR was the method, and the copy in TCRdb shows in-frame clones only, minus some. The table has 130,000 or so clones, approximately 80% seen once. Worth noting for this clone: Its antigen is not identified.

Germline V gene sequence: CDR1 SGHRS, CDR2 YFSETQ. The junction had 17 bases not matched to a gene; V was cut back by 1 base and J by 4 bases. The CDR3 totals 19 residues. Participants comprised healthy donors of bone marrow. Sequenced input: PBMCs. V is TRBV5-1 and J is TRBJ2-1; 7 nucleotides line up with TRBD2. The sequence was collected from a male donor in good health and CMV-seropositive. CDR3: CASSLRSGVLLRGYNEQFF. The CDR3 coding sequence is TGCGCCAGCAGCTTGAGAAGCGGGGTCCTTCTAAGGGGTTACAATGAGCAGTTCTTC.